Sequencing of this TCR beta chain was carried out in a study of post-analysis software for immune sequencing data. Study conclusions and caveats: Patients used five TRBV segments, including TRBV5-6, TRBV5-1 and TRBV20-1, more often than controls.

This clonotype turned up a few times. Its cognate antigen is unknown. CDR1 SGHRS and CDR2 YFSETQ come from the germline V gene. Losses at the gene ends were 4 bases for V and 5 bases for J; bases not matched to a gene: 8. The CDR3 runs 16 residues. Each TCR beta cDNA library carried unique molecular identifiers. TCRdb called the PCR reads again in MiXCR, with one record for every CDR3 protein. This table holds roughly 700,000 distinct CDR3 sequences, approximately 30% found once. The chain recombines TRBV5-1 with TRBJ2-1; TRBD2 aligns across 11 bases. The clonotype was recovered from a girl aged 10-17 years with multiple sclerosis. The sequenced material came from blood. This CDR3 reads CASSVLLAGANNEQFF. DNA of the CDR3: TGCGCCAGCAGCGTATTACTAGCGGGGGCGAACAATGAGCAGTTCTTC. Supplemented by reference TRBV5-1 and TRBJ2-1, the full variable domain reads KAGVTQTPRYLIKTRGQQVTLSCSPISGHRSVSWYQQTPGQGLQFLFEYFSETQRNKGNFPGRFSGRQFSNSRSEMNVSTLELGDSALYLCASSVLLAGANNEQFFGPGTRLTVL.